These 5 T cell receptor beta chains came from one sample sequenced in a study of T cell responses to AZD1222 COVID-19 vaccine. Only in-frame clones appear in the TCRdb table, and some are missing; sequencing was by immunoSEQ multiplex PCR. Of roughly 95,000 clones listed, 90% to 95% are singletons. The sample in question was peripheral blood, obtained 28 days after the second AZD1222 dose. These receptors were collected from an adult who received the AZD1222 COVID-19 vaccine.

The rearrangement joins TRBV3-1 (or the pseudogene TRBV3-2) to TRBJ2-1; D is perhaps TRBD1 (6 bases). CDR3 size: 16 residues. Germline assignment: CDR1 LGHDT and CDR2 YNNKEL (reference sequence). V dropped 5 bases and J dropped 4 bases, with 18 bases sitting between them. The CDR3 region is CASSYTAGTRYNEQFF. The CDR3 coding sequence is TGTGCCAGCAGCTACACGGCCGGGACAAGGTACAATGAGCAGTTCTTC.

V usage is TRBV5-5 and J usage is TRBJ1-3; possible D gene TRBD1, 5 bases. The germline V and J ends were trimmed by 4 bases and 1 base, with 12 bases remaining between them. The CDR3 spans 15 residues. Germline CDR1 is SGHKS and CDR2 is YYEKEE (reference sequence). This CDR3 reads CASSPWAGSGNTIYF. Here the CDR3 DNA reads TGTGCCAGCAGCCCTTGGGCAGGGTCTGGAAACACCATATATTTT. The full variable domain, rest sourced from reference TRBV5-5 and TRBJ1-3, is DAGVTQSPTHLIKTRGQQVTLRCSPISGHKSVSWYQQVLGQGPQFIFQYYEKEERGRGNFPDRFSARQFPNYSSELNVNALLLGDSALYLCASSPWAGSGNTIYFGEGSWLTVV.

As concerns this clone: The same CDR3 arises from other DNA sequences in this sample as well. The chain couples TRBV5-1 to TRBJ1-1, with 9 positions matching TRBD1. Germline V lookup: CDR1 SGHRS, CDR2 YFSETQ. This CDR3 contains 14 residues. V gave up 3 bases and J gave up 5 bases; unmatched junction bases: 5. The CDR3 bases are TGCGCCAGCAGCTCACAGGGGGCGAGGACTGAAGCTTTCTTT. Amino acids: CASSSQGARTEAFF.

The chain carries TRBV6-5 and TRBJ1-2; D gene ambiguous. CDR3 size: 12 residues. Germline assignment: CDR1 MNHEY and CDR2 SVGAGI. Trimming took 0 bases from V and 5 from J, leaving 4 bases between them. CDR3 bases: TGTGCCAGCAGTTACTCAGGGTATGGCTACACCTTC. Residues: CASSYSGYGYTF.

This clone occurred once. The gene calls are TRBV20-1 and TRBJ1-4; D might be TRBD1 (5 bases). CDR1 is DFQATT and CDR2 is SNEGSKA in the germline V gene (reference sequence). V lost 3 bases and J lost 7, with 12 bases in between. The length of the CDR3 is 13 residues. CDR3 in amino acids: CSASEGRGEKLFF. The CDR3 region has the DNA TGCAGTGCTAGTGAGGGGCGCGGTGAAAAACTGTTTTTT.